This entry lists 9 T cell receptor beta chains sequenced from one sample in a study of shared clonotypes between healthy human individuals. TCRdb keeps only in-frame clones here, not all; method: immunoSEQ multiplex PCR. The sample consists of roughly 2.4 million clones, around 95% of them appearing once. Sequenced: naive CD4+ T cells sorted from blood. Documented subset: CD45RA+ positively selected. These receptors were taken from a man between 18 and 29 years old in good health.

This chain connects TRBV30 to TRBJ2-1, with TRBD2 matching over 8 bases. Germline V gives CDR1 GTSNPN, CDR2 SVGIG (reference sequence). The junction had 9 bases not matched to a gene; V was cut back by 3 bases and J by 5 bases. The CDR3 runs 15 residues. The CDR3 protein is CAWRALGGDHNEQFF. CDR3 sequence (DNA): TGTGCCTGGAGGGCCCTCGGGGGGGACCACAATGAGCAGTTCTTC.

This chain joins TRBV6-5 and TRBJ2-7; 12 bases map to TRBD1. J was trimmed by 6 bases and V by 6 bases; bases with no gene match: 9. CDR1 and CDR2 (germline): MNHEY, SVGAGI. CDR3 length: 15 residues. The CDR3 sequence: CASRSPGQGAFEQYF. CDR3 nucleotide sequence: TGTGCCAGCAGATCCCCGGGACAGGGGGCTTTCGAGCAGTACTTC.

V gene TRBV10-3 combines with J gene TRBJ1-1; possible D gene TRBD1, 6 bases. Trimming shortened V by 0 bases and J by 5 bases, and 13 bases separated the two germline ends. Germline-derived CDR1 and CDR2 are ENHRY and SYGVKD. This CDR3 has 15 amino acids. CDR3: CAISESRGSGTEAFF. The CDR3 DNA sequence: TGTGCCATCAGTGAGTCGAGGGGGTCTGGTACTGAAGCTTTCTTT.

This clone was detected only once. The chain is built from TRBV4-2 and TRBJ2-3; the D gene is possibly TRBD2 (6 bases). With 1 base removed from V and 2 bases from J, the gap between germline ends came to 10 bases. The V gene's germline CDR1 is LGHNA and CDR2 YNFKEQ. The CDR3 runs 15 residues. The CDR3 region has the DNA TGTGCCAGCAGCCAAGCGGGAGCAAACACAGATACGCAGTATTTT. Protein: CASSQAGANTDTQYF.

J is TRBJ2-2 and V is TRBV10-3; weak D call: TRBD1 (6 bases). Trimming took off 3 bases at V and 4 bases at J, with 6 bases between the two ends. The CDR3 runs 13 residues. Germline V gives CDR1 ENHRY, CDR2 SYGVKD. CDR3 sequence: CAISDRGTGELFF. The CDR3 DNA reads TGTGCCATCAGTGACAGGGGCACCGGGGAGCTGTTTTTT.

The chain carries TRBV30 and TRBJ2-6, with 8 bases lining up with TRBD2. The V and J ends lost 5 bases and 1 base, in that order; junction bases with no gene match: 4. This CDR3 contains 15 residues. The germline V gene encodes CDR1 GTSNPN and CDR2 SVGIG (reference sequence). CDR3 in DNA: TGTGCCTGGGCCGGGAGGGGTTCTGGGGCCAACGTCCTGACTTTC. The encoded protein is CAWAGRGSGANVLTF.

The rearrangement links TRBV19 to TRBJ2-1; a possible D gene is TRBD2 (5 bases). The ends were cut back, 9 bases at V and 12 bases at J, with 15 bases in the middle. This CDR3 contains 11 residues. Per the germline V gene, CDR1 is LNHDA and CDR2 is SQIVND (reference sequence). DNA for the CDR3: TGTGCCAGCAAACTAGACGCTTGGCAGTTCTTC. It is translated as CASKLDAWQFF.

The rearrangement uses TRBV12-5 and TRBJ2-2, with 7 positions matching TRBD2. Germline CDR1 is LGHNT and CDR2 is FRNRAP. The CDR3 extends over 18 amino acids. Trimming removed 1 base from V and 6 bases from J; junction bases left unmatched: 14. The CDR3 sequence is CASGLAIGGYKDAGELFF. The CDR3, as DNA: TGTGCTAGTGGTTTGGCAATCGGGGGGTATAAGGACGCCGGGGAGCTGTTTTTT.

V is TRBV30 and J is TRBJ1-1; D is uncertain. Trimming removed 2 bases from V and 0 bases from J, with 7 bases in between. From germline, CDR1 is GTSNPN and CDR2 SVGIG (reference sequence). This CDR3 contains 13 residues. CDR3 nucleotide sequence: TGTGCCTGGAGTCCCAAGCTGAACACTGAAGCTTTCTTT. It specifies CAWSPKLNTEAFF.